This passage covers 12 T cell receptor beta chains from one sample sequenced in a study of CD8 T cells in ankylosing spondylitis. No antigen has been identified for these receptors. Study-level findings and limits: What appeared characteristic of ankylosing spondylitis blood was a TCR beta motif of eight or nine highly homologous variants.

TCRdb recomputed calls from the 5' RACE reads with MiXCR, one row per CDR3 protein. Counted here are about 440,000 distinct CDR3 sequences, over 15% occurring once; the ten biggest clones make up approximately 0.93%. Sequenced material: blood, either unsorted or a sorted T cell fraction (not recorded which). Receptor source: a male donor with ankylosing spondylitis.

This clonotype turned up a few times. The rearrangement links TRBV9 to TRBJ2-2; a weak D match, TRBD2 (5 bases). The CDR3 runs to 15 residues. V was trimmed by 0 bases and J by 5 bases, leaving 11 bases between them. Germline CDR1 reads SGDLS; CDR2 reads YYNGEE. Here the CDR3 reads CASSVEGSETGELFF. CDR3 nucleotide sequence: TGTGCCAGCAGCGTAGAAGGTAGCGAAACCGGGGAGCTGTTTTTT.

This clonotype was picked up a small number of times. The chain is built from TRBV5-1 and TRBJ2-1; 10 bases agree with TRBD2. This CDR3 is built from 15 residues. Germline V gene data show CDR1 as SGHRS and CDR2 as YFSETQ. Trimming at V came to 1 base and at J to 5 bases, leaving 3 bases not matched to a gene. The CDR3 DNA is TGCGCCAGCAGCTTGACTAGCGGGACAAACAATGAGCAGTTCTTC. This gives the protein CASSLTSGTNNEQFF.

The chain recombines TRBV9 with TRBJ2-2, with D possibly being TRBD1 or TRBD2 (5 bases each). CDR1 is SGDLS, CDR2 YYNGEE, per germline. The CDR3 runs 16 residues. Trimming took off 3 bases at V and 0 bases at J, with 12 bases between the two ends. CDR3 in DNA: TGTGCCAGCAGCGGTCCCGGGGCCGCGAACACCGGGGAGCTGTTTTTT. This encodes CASSGPGAANTGELFF.

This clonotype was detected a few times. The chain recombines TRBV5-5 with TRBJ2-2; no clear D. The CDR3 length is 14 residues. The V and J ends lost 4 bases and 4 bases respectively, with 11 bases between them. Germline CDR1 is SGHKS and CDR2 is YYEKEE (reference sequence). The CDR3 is CASSTQRATGELFF. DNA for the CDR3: TGTGCCAGCAGCACGCAAAGGGCCACCGGGGAGCTGTTTTTT.

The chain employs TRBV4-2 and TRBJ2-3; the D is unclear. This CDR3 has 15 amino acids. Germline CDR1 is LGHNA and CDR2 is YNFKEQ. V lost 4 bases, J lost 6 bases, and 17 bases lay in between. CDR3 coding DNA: TGTGCCAGCAGCCGCCGTCCCGACATGGGCGATACGCAGTATTTT. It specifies CASSRRPDMGDTQYF.

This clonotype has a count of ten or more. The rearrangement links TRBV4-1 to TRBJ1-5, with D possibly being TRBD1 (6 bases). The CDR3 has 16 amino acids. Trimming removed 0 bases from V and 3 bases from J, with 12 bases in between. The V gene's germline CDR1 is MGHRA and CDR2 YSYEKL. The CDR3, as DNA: TGCGCCAGCAGCCAAGATGGGGCAGGGGTCAATCAGCCCCAGCATTTT. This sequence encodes CASSQDGAGVNQPQHF.

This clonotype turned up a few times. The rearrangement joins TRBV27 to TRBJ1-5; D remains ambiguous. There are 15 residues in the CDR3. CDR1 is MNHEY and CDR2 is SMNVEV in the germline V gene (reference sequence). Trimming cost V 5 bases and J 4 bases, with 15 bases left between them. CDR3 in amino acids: CASSQIGPRNQPQHF. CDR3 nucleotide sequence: TGTGCCAGCAGTCAAATTGGACCGAGGAATCAGCCCCAGCATTTT.

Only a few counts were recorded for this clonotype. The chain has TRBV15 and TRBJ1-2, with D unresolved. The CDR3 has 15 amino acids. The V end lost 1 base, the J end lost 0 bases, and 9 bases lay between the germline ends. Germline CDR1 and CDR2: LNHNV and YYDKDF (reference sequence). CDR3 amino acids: CATSRVAATNYGYTF. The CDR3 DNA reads TGTGCCACCAGCAGAGTGGCAGCAACTAACTATGGCTACACCTTC.

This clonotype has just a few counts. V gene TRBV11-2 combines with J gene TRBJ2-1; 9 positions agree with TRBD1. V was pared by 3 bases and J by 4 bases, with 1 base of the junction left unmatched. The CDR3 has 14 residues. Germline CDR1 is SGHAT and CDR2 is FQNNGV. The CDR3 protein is CASSFGTGYNEQFF. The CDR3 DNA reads TGTGCCAGCAGCTTTGGGACAGGGTACAATGAGCAGTTCTTC.

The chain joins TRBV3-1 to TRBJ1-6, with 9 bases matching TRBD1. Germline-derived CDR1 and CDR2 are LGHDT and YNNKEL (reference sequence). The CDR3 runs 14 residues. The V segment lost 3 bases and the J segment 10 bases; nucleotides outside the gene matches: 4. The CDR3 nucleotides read TGTGCCAGCAGCCAGGGACAGGGAGGATCACCCCTCCACTTT. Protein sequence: CASSQGQGGSPLHF.

The CDR3 sequence: CASSLAVGNEQYF. The CDR3 nucleotides read TGCGCCAGCAGCTTGGCGGTGGGGAACGAGCAGTACTTC. The chain uses TRBV5-1 and TRBJ2-7; D unclear. This CDR3 contains 13 residues. V lost 0 bases to trimming and J lost 5 bases, with 9 bases between them. Germline CDR1 SGHRS, CDR2 YFSETQ.

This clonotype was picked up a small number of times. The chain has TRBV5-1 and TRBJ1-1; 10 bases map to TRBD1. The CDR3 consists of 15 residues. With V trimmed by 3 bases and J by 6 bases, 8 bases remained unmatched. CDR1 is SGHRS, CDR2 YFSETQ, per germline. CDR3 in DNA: TGCGCCAGCAGCTACGGACAGGGGGTTAATCCTGAAGCTTTCTTT. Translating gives CASSYGQGVNPEAFF.